This T cell receptor beta chain was documented in a study of cytomegalovirus exposure and HLA in healthy donors (dated by TCRdb to the late 2010s). In terms of the full investigation: According to an earlier analysis of several hundred of the donors, about 190 million T cells yielded over 90 million unique TCR beta sequences and 276 Gb of sequence data. An earlier analysis of some 600 of the donors applied high-throughput TCR beta sequencing to assess whether each TCR beta V gene segment acted as functional or pseudogenic. High-throughput TCR immunosequencing, statistical association of individual TCRs with disease status, and machine learning were combined to predict cytomegalovirus infection status. In the later analysis, no new phenotypic data were used to find candidate immune exposures; instead, reliance was placed on TCR beta sequences and their occurrence across donors. HLA typing included class I and class II loci at four-digit resolution. Among about 360 genotyped donors of the cohort, an average of about 240,000 unique TCR beta nucleotide sequences were sequenced per donor, about a sixth of them non-productive. Of the approximately 370 genotyped donors, less than 90% were placed in the genetic ancestry cluster associated with self-reported Caucasian donors. Donor age, sex, ethnicity and CMV serostatus were compiled alongside the repertoire data. An early release that covered 640 HLA-typed donors contained approximately 290 gigabases of sequencing data and 85 million to 100 million unique TCR sequences. A later genetic analysis used genome-wide SNP genotypes for about 65% of the 666 donors, treating that subset as a discovery cohort. The study aimed to test whether cataloging public T cell receptors could reveal signatures of past pathogen exposure. Four or five DR-DQ haplotypes were treated as single units for association and clustering because of strong linkage in the cohort. In a later analysis, previously published TCR beta repertoires from several hundred donors were re-analyzed and high-resolution HLA genotyping was added so that TCR occurrence patterns could be studied. All discovery cohort repertoires had been generated using a single sequencing platform. The number of typed donors differed by locus: about 620-640 for A, B, C, DRB1 and DQB1; about 520 for DQA1; 606 for DPA1; and about 450 for DPB1. Besides the first cohort of some 670 subjects, a separate validation cohort made up of about 120 different subjects was used. The study profiled the T cell repertoires of about 640 subjects by immunosequencing and related them to cytomegalovirus serostatus. What the study reported, not specific to this receptor: A further reported finding was that TCR beta sequences accurately predicted the HLA-A and HLA-B alleles for most subjects in the first cohort. The classifier was reported to diagnose cytomegalovirus status with high specificity and sensitivity in both the original and validation cohorts. In an earlier analysis of about 600 of the donors, most TCR beta V segments appeared in productive rearrangements about 87% or about 30% of the time, broadly matching IMGT annotations. In a later analysis, most CMV-associated TCR beta chains were found to appear HLA-restricted, with HLA associations seemingly driven largely by CMV exposure. Across donors, most TCR sequences were observed very rarely, whereas some public TCRs were present in many individuals. Because HLA typing was unavailable for some donors at each locus, only the typed subset was used in association tests. It was suggested by the authors that the approach could potentially be generalized to other disease states and immunological phenotypes. According to a later analysis, parvovirus B19, influenza, CMV and Epstein-Barr virus appeared linked to several top co-occurrence clusters. In vitro tests confirmed that a few of the cytomegalovirus-associated TCR beta chains recognize cytomegalovirus antigens. Assigning TCR associations to individual alleles was difficult when HLA alleles, especially DR and DQ, strongly co-occurred. The sequencing pipeline was judged likely to have produced a cluster of highly shared sequence variants as a technical artifact. In a later analysis, HLA-associated TCR beta chains showed more clonal expansion and lower generation probabilities than non-associated chains that were equally common. In a later analysis, some 17,000 TCR beta sequences were associated with specific HLA alleles at a false discovery rate of 0.05. In the study, around 150 TCR beta chains were listed as associated with cytomegalovirus. Sequencing depth was assumed to be roughly uniform across donors in the presence/absence analyses, though that assumption may not hold. The only immune exposure information available for the cohort was CMV serostatus. An association between a missense DCLRE1C variant and V-gene and J-gene trimming of TCR beta chains was found in a later genetic analysis and replicated in an independent cohort. Correlated functional status among segregating V segments might be attributable to linkage disequilibrium, but an unknown experimental factor could not be ruled out. In a later analysis, the rate of TCR association differed among HLA loci, with DRB1 alleles having the most associated TCRs and HLA-C alleles having the fewest. In a later genetic analysis, fewer N-insertions in productive TCRs were reported among donors in an Asian-associated ancestry cluster than the 666-donor mean. The earlier analysis of 587 of the donors excluded fewer than 20 rarely observed V segments, including chromosome 9 orphons, because counts were too low. In this cohort, only TCR beta chains were sequenced, and detectable features were limited by the absence of alpha or paired-chain data. Some IMGT-functional V segments, including TRBV6-2 and TRBV6-3, could not be told apart with the 87-base-pair reads, so those segments were excluded.

In total, roughly 710 healthy bone marrow donors made up the cohort. At the time of sampling, all cohort members were nominally healthy, though unrecorded immune exposures were likely present. The donor tested CMV seropositive and was one of the 289 seropositive cohort members. A peripheral blood sample was provided by each donor, and peripheral blood mononuclear cells were used for TCR beta sequencing. The Qiagen DNeasy Blood Extraction Kit was used to extract genomic DNA from the blood cell samples. V gives up 6 bases and J gives up 4 bases, and the segment between their germline ends measures 12 bases. From the cysteine up to the phenylalanine, the CDR3 has a length of 13 residues. The read is trimmed to its CDR3 DNA, 39 bases read in frame from base 1. CDR1 SNHLY and CDR2 FYNNEI are derived from the germline V gene. Points on this clone: This receptor's antigen is unknown. No much larger clone exists at a distance of one base, and base qualities are not known. Distinct nucleotide sequences in the sample also encode this CDR3.

Preparation of the library involved the immunoSEQ multiplex PCR assay. For the multiplex PCR, a mixture combining 60 forward primers for TCR Vbeta segments and 13 reverse primers for TCR Jbeta segments was used. The CDR3 region of rearranged TCR beta genes was amplified from genomic DNA by a multiplex PCR assay. The amplified TCR beta libraries were sequenced on the Illumina HiSeq System as 87-base-pair reads. Per the source publication's procedure: A later analysis counted tens of millions of unique TCR beta chains across the 666 repertoires, and around 9.9 million of these chains were shared by at least two donors. A nearest-neighbor algorithm error-corrected the raw reads and collapsed the reads into unique sequences, merging closely related sequences to remove PCR and sequencing errors. V, D and J gene segments were assigned by aligning CDR3 sequences to IMGT reference sequences. For a sequence to be retained, a match of at least six nucleotides to both a V gene segment and a J gene segment was required. Rearrangements were called productive when the CDR3 lacked stop codons and stayed in frame with V and J; all others were non-productive. Following IMGT convention, CDR3 was defined as the stretch from the second conserved V-encoded cysteine up to the conserved J-encoded phenylalanine. In an earlier analysis of just under 600 of the donors, sequences lacking an unambiguous match to a single V gene segment were excluded. In an earlier analysis of a few hundred of the donors, a V segment was called functional when productive rearrangements were above 56.7%, and segregating when the standard deviation between donors exceeded 5%. To diagnose cytomegalovirus status from the catalog of TCR beta chain sequences, a statistical classification framework was built. In a later analysis, V and J genes were assigned by comparing TCR nucleotide sequences against IMGT/GENE-DB human TR gene sequences. The TCRdist pipeline was used in a later analysis to assign CDR3 sequences and most-parsimonious VDJ recombination scenarios. A later analysis defined each TCR beta chain by its CDR3 amino acid sequence plus V-gene family, and excluded reads lacking a unique V-gene family. In a later analysis, 500 to 650 highly shared, low-generation-probability nucleotide sequences were removed to address suspected cross-contamination and a sequencing artifact. In a later analysis, a clonal expansion index for each public chain was calculated from normalized within-repertoire ranks of inferred template counts. In a later analysis, generation probabilities were computed using a VDJ recombination model fitted to out-of-frame rearrangements, and the results were checked against IGoR. In a later analysis, hypergeometric tests were used to score TCR-TCR, TCR-HLA and TCR-CMV co-occurrence, with a repertoire-size bias correction applied to TCR pairs. False discovery rates were estimated in a later analysis by permuting HLA or CMV assignments 20 times. In a later analysis, co-occurring TCRs were grouped using DBSCAN, with TCRdist sequence similarity added in when clustering inside HLA-allele-positive subsets. Repertoires with fewer than 30,000 or more than 120,000 public chains, plus five repertoires with anomalous nucleotide sharing, were excluded from co-occurrence clustering. This is the immuneACCESS table as TCRdb keeps it, with only in-frame sequences that have V and J called. A part of the clones is gone; compared with another copy, unresolved V genes explain less than half, and the rest is unexplained. V and J calls and clone size follow that table, whereas D and trimming were derived from the DNA. The table for this sample lists some 120,000 clones; roughly three quarters of them were counted only once. In total, the top ten clones hold around 4.5% of the sample.

Sample: PBMCs. The rearranged segments are TRBV2 and TRBJ1-2; TRBD1 might be the D gene, on 5 matching bases. The sequence derives from a man aged 25 to 45 in good health and CMV-seropositive. The nucleotide sequence reads as follows: TGTGCCAGCAGCTCTGACAGTTCCTATGGCTACACCTTC. This encodes CASSSDSSYGYTF.